This T cell receptor (beta chain) came from a study of T cells in Graves' hyperthyroidism and ophthalmopathy. Notes on the study in general: The model forecast ophthalmopathy, anticipating it by a median approximately 6.1 months before onset. Ophthalmopathy cases were set apart from stable hyperthyroidism by a 13 V-J model.

The table lists this clonotype with many counts. Its antigen is as yet unknown. Exclusion of a patient resulted from uncontrolled infection, other autoimmune disease, pregnancy or lactation. Amplified regions were TCR beta CDR3 sequences from RNA transcripts. The HTBI primer set was used in a first-round RT-PCR of the TCR CDR3. TCRdb ran MiXCR on the multiplex PCR reads and lists one entry per CDR3 protein. Found here are about 360,000 distinct CDR3 sequences, 13% of them singletons; the top ten hold 9.2%. With V trimmed by 3 bases and J by 4 bases, 3 bases remained unmatched. Germline CDR1 is SGHRS and CDR2 is YFSETQ. The CDR3 length is 15 residues.

Source material: blood. This clonotype originated in a young woman with Graves' hyperthyroidism. The rearrangement joins TRBV5-1 to TRBJ2-3; 12 positions agree with TRBD2. The CDR3 nucleotides read TGCGCCAGCAGCTCCCGACTAGCGGGAGCAGATACGCAGTATTTT. The encoded protein is CASSSRLAGADTQYF.